This TCR beta chain was documented in a study of cytomegalovirus exposure and HLA in healthy donors. Overall study findings and caveats: An analysis done earlier found most TCR beta V segments productive about 90% or about 30% of the time. Across all donors, roughly uniform sequencing depth was an assumption of the presence/absence analyses. Reportedly, fewer N-insertions than the roughly 700-donor mean appeared in an Asian-associated ancestry cluster in a later analysis.

Primers included in the PCR were 60 Vbeta and 13 Jbeta primers. Data came from immunoSEQ multiplex PCR; TCRdb stores just in-frame clones and leaves some out. The sample has nearly 70,000 clones; 74% are singletons. CDR1 SGDLS and CDR2 YYNGEE come from the germline V gene. Trimming took off 1 base at V and 3 bases at J, with 14 bases between the two ends. The CDR3 loop spans 16 amino acids. Turning to this clone: The antigen is undetermined.

The chain joins TRBV9 to TRBJ1-5; perhaps TRBD1 as D (6 bases). Material: PBMCs. This sequence was found in a woman aged 60-70 years in good health and CMV-seropositive. In nucleotides, the CDR3 is TGTGCCAGCAGCGTATCAGGGGAAGGGAACAATCAGCCCCAGCATTTT. Translated: CASSVSGEGNNQPQHF.